The sequence of this T cell receptor (beta chain) was determined in a study of beta chain features in type 1 diabetes. The investigators reverse transcribed all of the isolated RNA, so they sequenced expressed TCRB transcripts. The data were produced by immunoSEQ multiplex PCR, yet TCRdb's version contains in-frame clones alone and is incomplete. The sample yields roughly 310,000 clones, roughly 11% seen once. This clone was observed a handful of times. Germline V gives CDR1 LGHNA, CDR2 YSLEER. The CDR3 has 16 residues. The trim removed 0 bases at V and 3 bases at J, leaving 3 bases unmatched. This chain uses TRBV4-3 with TRBJ2-1, with TRBD2 matching 9 bases. The TCR was taken from a young woman in good health. Sequencing input: naive CD4+ T cells from blood. The DNA for the CDR3 is TGCGCCAGCAGCCAAGAAGCGACTAGCGGCTACAATGAGCAGTTCTTC. This gives the protein CASSQEATSGYNEQFF.